This T cell receptor beta chain was recovered during a study of cytomegalovirus exposure and HLA in healthy donors (dated by TCRdb to the late 2010s). Regarding the study in general: In an earlier analysis of roughly 500 of the donors, under 300 Gb of sequence data and 90 million to 130 million unique TCR beta sequences from roughly 180 million T cells were reported. The study aimed to test whether signatures of past pathogen exposure could be identified by cataloging public T cell receptors. Alongside the repertoire data, information on donor age, sex, ethnicity and CMV serostatus was compiled. Among about 410 genotyped donors of the cohort, an average of roughly 230,000 unique TCR beta nucleotide sequences was sequenced per donor, of which about 18% were non-productive. Of the roughly 400 genotyped donors, about 80% fell in the genetic ancestry cluster associated with self-reported Caucasian donors. In a later analysis, previously published TCR beta repertoires from several hundred donors were re-analyzed and high-resolution HLA genotyping was added so that TCR occurrence patterns could be studied. All discovery cohort repertoires had been generated on a single sequencing platform. Using immunosequencing, the study profiled T cell repertoires from 500 to 800 subjects and related those repertoires to cytomegalovirus serostatus. Because of strong linkage in the cohort, 4 to 6 DR-DQ haplotypes were treated as single units for association and clustering. HLA typing included class I and class II loci at four-digit resolution. Rather than using new phenotypic data, the later analysis identified candidate immune exposures from TCR beta sequences and from how often those sequences occurred across donors. In addition to the first cohort of 666 subjects, a separate validation cohort of 120 different subjects was used. The number of donors typed differed by locus, with 629-630 for A, B, C, DRB1 and DQB1, roughly 550 for DQA1, 606 for DPA1, and some 450 for DPB1. Approximately 310 gigabases of sequencing data and 80 million or so unique TCR sequences were included in an early release covering 550 to 650 HLA-typed donors. Genome-wide SNP genotypes for about 55% of the roughly 670 donors were used in a later genetic analysis, which treated that subset as a discovery cohort. In an earlier analysis of 500 to 650 of the donors, high-throughput TCR beta sequencing was used to judge whether each TCR beta V gene segment behaved as functional or pseudogenic. To predict cytomegalovirus infection status, the study combined high-throughput TCR immunosequencing, statistical association of individual TCRs with disease status, and machine learning.

The study at large found these results: A cluster of highly shared sequence variants was judged likely to be a technical artifact of the sequencing pipeline. When HLA alleles, especially DR and DQ, strongly co-occurred, attributing TCR associations to individual alleles was difficult. Most TCR sequences were seen in very few donors, while some public TCRs were found in many individuals. Because some donors lacked HLA typing at each locus, the association tests relied only on the typed subset. Several of the top co-occurrence clusters appeared to be linked to parvovirus B19, influenza, CMV and Epstein-Barr virus, according to a later analysis. A later analysis found that TCR association rates varied across HLA loci, with DRB1 alleles showing the most associated TCRs and HLA-C alleles the fewest. The study listed approximately 160 TCR beta chains as associated with cytomegalovirus. The only immune exposure information available for the cohort was CMV serostatus. At a false discovery rate of 0.05, a later analysis linked fewer than 20,000 TCR beta sequences to specific HLA alleles. A further reported finding was that TCR beta sequences accurately predicted the HLA-A and HLA-B alleles for most subjects in the first cohort. Some IMGT-functional V segments, including TRBV6-2 and TRBV6-3, could not be distinguished by the 87-base-pair reads and were therefore excluded. The earlier analysis of about 600 of the donors excluded approximately 15 rarely observed V segments, including chromosome 9 orphons, because counts were too low. In an earlier analysis of some 500 of the donors, most TCR beta V segments appeared in productive rearrangements about 90% or about 30% of the time, broadly matching IMGT annotations. Three of the identified cytomegalovirus-associated TCR beta chains were confirmed in vitro to be specific for cytomegalovirus antigens. Correlated functional status among segregating V segments might be attributable to linkage disequilibrium, but an unknown experimental factor could not be ruled out. In a later analysis, HLA-associated TCR beta chains showed more clonal expansion and lower generation probabilities than non-associated chains that were equally common. This cohort had only TCR beta chains sequenced, and the lack of alpha or paired-chain data limited which features could be detected. The classifier was reported to diagnose cytomegalovirus status with high specificity and sensitivity in both the original cohort and the validation cohort. It was suggested by the authors that the approach could potentially be generalized to other disease states and immunological phenotypes. An association between a missense DCLRE1C variant and V-gene and J-gene trimming of TCR beta chains was found in a later genetic analysis and replicated in an independent cohort. Most CMV-associated TCR beta chains appeared to be HLA-restricted in a later analysis, and the HLA associations seemed to be driven largely by CMV exposure. The presence/absence analyses assumed that sequencing depth was roughly uniform across donors, and that assumption may not be true. A later genetic analysis reported fewer N-insertions in productive TCRs among donors in an Asian-associated ancestry cluster than the approximately 700-donor mean.

Preparation of the library involved the immunoSEQ multiplex PCR assay. The multiplex PCR relied on a mix of 60 forward primers for TCR Vbeta segments and 13 reverse primers for TCR Jbeta segments. A multiplex PCR assay on genomic DNA amplified the CDR3 region of rearranged TCR beta genes. Amplified TCR beta libraries were sequenced as 87-base-pair reads on the Illumina HiSeq System. Turning to the authors' computational methods: A later analysis counted about 80 million unique TCR beta chains across the 666 repertoires, and around 9.9 million of these chains were shared by at least two donors. To remove PCR and sequencing errors, raw reads were error-corrected and collapsed into unique sequences using a nearest-neighbor algorithm that merged closely related sequences. To assign V, D and J gene segments, CDR3 sequences were aligned to IMGT reference sequences. For a sequence to be retained, a match of at least six nucleotides to both a V gene segment and a J gene segment was required. A rearrangement was called productive if the CDR3 had no stop codons and remained in frame with V and J, and every other rearrangement was called non-productive. Following IMGT convention, CDR3 was defined as the stretch from the second conserved V-encoded cysteine to the conserved J-encoded phenylalanine. The earlier analysis of about 610 of the donors excluded any sequence lacking an unambiguous match to a single V gene segment. An earlier analysis of 450 to 650 of the donors called V segments functional above 56.7% productive rearrangements and segregating when the between-donor standard deviation exceeded 5%. A statistical classification framework was built to diagnose cytomegalovirus status from the catalog of TCR beta chain sequences. In a later analysis, V and J genes were assigned by comparing TCR nucleotide sequences against IMGT/GENE-DB human TR gene sequences. The TCRdist pipeline was used in a later analysis to assign CDR3 sequences and most-parsimonious VDJ recombination scenarios. In a later analysis, each TCR beta chain was defined by its CDR3 amino acid sequence together with its V-gene family, and reads without a unique V-gene family were excluded. In a later analysis, some 600 highly shared, low-generation-probability nucleotide sequences were removed to address suspected cross-contamination and a sequencing artifact. In a later analysis, a clonal expansion index for each public chain was calculated from normalized within-repertoire ranks of inferred template counts. A later analysis computed generation probabilities with a VDJ recombination model fitted to out-of-frame rearrangements, and checked the results against IGoR. Hypergeometric tests were used in a later analysis to score TCR-TCR, TCR-HLA and TCR-CMV co-occurrence, with a repertoire-size bias correction applied to the TCR pairs. A later analysis estimated false discovery rates by permuting HLA or CMV assignments 20 times. In a later analysis, co-occurring TCRs were grouped using DBSCAN, and TCRdist sequence similarity was added for clustering within HLA-allele-positive subsets. For co-occurrence clustering, repertoires with fewer than 30,000 or more than 120,000 public chains were excluded, along with roughly 5 repertoires with anomalous nucleotide sharing. The immuneACCESS repertoire file appears here via TCRdb, limited to in-frame rearrangements. These files lack a portion of the clones; in checked studies, under half of the deficit traces to unresolved V genes, and the cause of the others is not known. V and J calls and clone size are copied from that table; D and trimming were computed from the DNA. The sample has some 130,000 clones on record, 60% to 80% of them singletons. Clones ranked in the top ten supply around 1.6% of the sample.

In regard to this clone: It has no known antigen specificity. The record has no base qualities; no much larger clone is one base away.

The cohort was made up of 500 to 850 healthy bone marrow donors. All cohort members were sampled while nominally healthy, although unrecorded immune exposures were likely present. The donor was CMV seronegative and was included in the group of hundreds of seronegative cohort members. Each donor provided a peripheral blood sample, and peripheral blood mononuclear cells were used for TCR beta sequencing. Genomic DNA extraction from the blood cell samples was performed with the Qiagen DNeasy Blood Extraction Kit. The CDR3 measures 14 amino acids from cysteine to phenylalanine. The CDR3 DNA has 42 bases and is translated from base 1. CDR1 and CDR2 are read off the germline V gene as MDHEN and SYDVKM. V was cut back by 8 bases and J by 3 bases, leaving a gap of 17 bases between them.

Sequences were obtained from PBMCs. The chain links TRBV28 with TRBJ2-7; tentative D gene TRBD2, with 7 bases matching. The clonotype originates from a female donor in good health and CMV-seronegative. The nucleotide sequence is given as TGTGCCAGCGGCCCCGGGGGGCCCTACTACGAGCAGTACTTC. It translates as CASGPGGPYYEQYF.